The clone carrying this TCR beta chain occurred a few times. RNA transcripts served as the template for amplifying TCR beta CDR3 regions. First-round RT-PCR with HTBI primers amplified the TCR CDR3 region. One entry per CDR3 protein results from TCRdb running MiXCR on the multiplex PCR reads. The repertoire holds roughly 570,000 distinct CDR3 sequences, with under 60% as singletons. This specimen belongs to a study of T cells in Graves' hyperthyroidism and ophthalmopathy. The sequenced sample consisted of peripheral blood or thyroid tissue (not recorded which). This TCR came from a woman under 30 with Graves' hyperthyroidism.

CDR3: CASSFSAGARNTGELFF. The DNA for the CDR3 is TGTGCCAGCAGTTTTTCGGCGGGGGCGCGGAACACCGGGGAGCTGTTTTTT. The chain uses TRBV12-3 or TRBV12-4 and TRBJ2-2; TRBD2 is a possible D gene (7 bases). CDR3 size: 17 residues. Trimming removed 3 bases at V and 1 base at J, with 15 bases between.